The rows below give T cell receptor beta chains drawn from one sample of a study of T cell repertoires in cytomegalovirus infection. No antigens are known for them. TCRdb reprocessed the reads with MiXCR, giving one entry per CDR3 protein. In the table there are 650,000 to 900,000 distinct CDR3 sequences, 30% to 35% of which are singletons. Sequencing was performed on cultured CD8+ T cells from PBMCs, taken from culture after CMV antigen stimulation. Receptor source: a human donor in good health (CMV status not recorded). Some clones in this sample may be carry-over from other donors' samples. CDR3s include the opening cysteine and the closing phenylalanine or tryptophan. The order of the fields is V gene, clone size, J gene, D gene, CDR3 protein, CDR3 DNA. A D gene is named only where the DNA matches it firmly. For some rows the clone size is stated as once, few or many, or as a class when expanded; others skip it.

TRBV2	NA	TRBJ2-3	TRBD2	CASSGASGGDTQYF	TGTGCCAGCAGTGGGGCTAGCGGGGGCGATACGCAGTATTTT
TRBV7-2	many	TRBJ1-4	TRBD1	CASSPGGLANEKLFF	TGTGCCAGCAGCCCAGGGGGGTTGGCTAATGAAAAACTGTTTTTT
TRBV12-3/TRBV12-4	NA	TRBJ1-2	NA	CASSLLQAWGYGYTF	TGTGCCAGCAGTTTATTACAGGCCTGGGGCTATGGCTACACCTTC
TRBV7-6	many	TRBJ1-4	NA	CASSLQGTNEKLFF	TGTGCCAGCAGCCTGCAGGGGACTAATGAAAAACTGTTTTTT
TRBV19	once	TRBJ1-2	NA	CASSIPSTQVLRGGYTF	TGTGCCAGTAGTATCCCGTCAACCCAGGTTCTCAGAGGTGGCTACACCTTC
TRBV25-1	NA	TRBJ2-5	NA	CTSTGPLGPETQYF	TGTACCAGCACAGGTCCCCTGGGCCCAGAGACCCAGTACTTC
TRBV7-6	NA	TRBJ1-3	NA	CASSKPGQTISSGNTIYF	TGTGCCAGCAGCAAGCCGGGACAAACTATCTCGTCTGGAAACACCATATATTTT
TRBV24-1	NA	TRBJ2-1	NA	CATSDLDVGNEQFF	TGTGCCACCAGTGATTTGGACGTGGGCAATGAGCAGTTCTTC
TRBV7-9	many	TRBJ2-1	NA	CASSLDREQFF	TGTGCCAGCAGCTTAGATCGAGAGCAGTTCTTC
TRBV9	many	TRBJ2-3	TRBD2	CASSGPLAGGTDTQYF	TGTGCCAGCAGCGGTCCCCTAGCGGGGGGTACAGATACGCAGTATTTT
TRBV2	NA	TRBJ1-5	NA	CASSEVTASDQPQHF	TGTGCCAGCAGTGAAGTTACAGCCTCGGATCAGCCCCAGCATTTT
TRBV7-8	NA	TRBJ2-2	NA	CASSLVGGANTEELFF	TGTGCCAGCAGCTTAGTTGGGGGCGCGAACACCGAGGAGCTGTTTTTT
TRBV2	NA	TRBJ1-5	NA	CASSEWGRNQPQHF	TGTGCCAGCAGTGAGTGGGGGCGGAATCAGCCCCAGCATTTT
TRBV4-1	NA	TRBJ1-1	NA	CASSQPGNRNTEAFF	TGTGCCAGCAGCCAGCCGGGGAATCGGAACACTGAAGCTTTCTTT
TRBV9	NA	TRBJ1-2	NA	CASSETNAGYTF	TGTGCCAGCAGCGAGACCAACGCGGGCTACACCTTC
TRBV2	once	TRBJ2-3	NA	CASSERGSGETLSDTQYF	TGTGCCAGCAGTGAAAGGGGCAGTGGTGAAACATTGTCAGATACGCAGTATTTT
TRBV7-6	NA	TRBJ2-3	TRBD2	CASSRLAGGSGTDTQYF	TGTGCCAGCAGCCGACTAGCGGGGGGCTCAGGCACAGATACGCAGTATTTT
TRBV2	few	TRBJ1-4	NA	CASTEDGWIEKLFF	TGTGCCAGCACAGAAGACGGGTGGATAGAAAAACTGTTTTTT
TRBV7-6	few	TRBJ1-1	NA	CASSSGLQPTEAFF	TGTGCCAGCAGTTCGGGACTCCAGCCCACTGAAGCTTTCTTT
TRBV7-8	few	TRBJ2-1	NA	CASSGRDFGSF	TGTGCCAGCAGCGGCCGGGACTTTGGGTCCTTC
TRBV19	NA	TRBJ1-1	NA	CASSPYRDLGGTEAFF	TGTGCCAGTAGTCCCTATAGAGATCTCGGGGGCACTGAAGCTTTCTTT
TRBV27	NA	TRBJ2-1	TRBD2	CASSPRGAIMNEQFF	TGTGCCAGCAGTCCGCGGGGGGCCATAATGAATGAGCAGTTCTTC
TRBV7-2	NA	TRBJ1-1	TRBD1	CASSLEPGGYTEAFF	TGTGCCAGCAGCTTAGAACCAGGGGGATATACTGAAGCTTTCTTT
TRBV19	NA	TRBJ1-5	TRBD1	CASSPGGYHQPQHF	TGTGCCAGTAGTCCAGGGGGTTATCATCAGCCCCAGCATTTT
TRBV7-9	NA	TRBJ1-4	NA	CASSLPRGGYGEKLFF	TGTGCCAGCAGCTTACCTCGTGGAGGGTATGGGGAAAAACTGTTTTTT
TRBV6-5	NA	TRBJ2-7	NA	CASSYGTYYEQYF	TGTGCCAGCAGTTACGGCACTTACTACGAGCAGTACTTC
TRBV29-1	few	TRBJ2-7	NA	CSVPGEGPTYEQYF	TGCAGCGTACCGGGAGAGGGCCCCACCTACGAGCAGTACTTC
TRBV12-5	few	TRBJ2-5	TRBD1	CASGAWTGSSETQYF	TGTGCTAGTGGTGCATGGACAGGGAGTAGTGAGACCCAGTACTTC
TRBV5-6	few	TRBJ1-1	NA	CASGRPGGATEAFF	TGTGCCAGTGGAAGGCCGGGGGGCGCGACCGAAGCTTTCTTT
TRBV4-1	once	TRBJ2-1	TRBD2	CASSQDTGGGQFF	TGCGCCAGCAGCCAAGATACGGGAGGAGGGCAGTTCTTC
TRBV6-2/TRBV6-3	NA	TRBJ2-2	NA	CASSSPWGGRRTGELFF	TGTGCCAGCAGTTCCCCCTGGGGGGGCCGACGTACCGGGGAGCTGTTTTTT
TRBV15	NA	TRBJ1-2	TRBD1	CATTRRQGLGYTF	TGTGCCACCACCCGACGACAGGGCTTGGGCTACACCTTC
TRBV7-9	many	TRBJ2-5	TRBD1	CASSYLSRWDSPTRTQYF	TGTGCCAGCAGCTACTTAAGTCGATGGGACAGTCCTACTAGGACCCAGTACTTC
TRBV5-4	once	TRBJ2-7	NA	CASSLRGALDEQYF	TGTGCCAGCAGCTTGCGGGGGGCTCTGGACGAGCAGTACTTC
TRBV7-9	NA	TRBJ1-5	NA	CASSLEGDPQHF	TGTGCCAGCAGCTTAGAGGGGGACCCCCAGCATTTT
TRBV7-1	few	TRBJ2-5	NA	CASSPGGAGTQYF	TGTGCCAGCAGCCCCGGCGGCGCCGGGACCCAGTACTTC
TRBV27	few	TRBJ1-2	TRBD1	CASSPKTGYRGYTF	TGTGCCAGCAGCCCTAAGACAGGGTATCGTGGCTACACCTTC
TRBV12-3/TRBV12-4	NA	TRBJ2-2	NA	CASSFGSSQGELFF	TGTGCCAGCAGTTTTGGGTCTTCTCAAGGGGAGCTGTTTTTT
TRBV7-7	NA	TRBJ2-5	NA	CASSYAGKQETQYF	TGTGCTAGCAGCTACGCGGGGAAACAAGAGACCCAGTACTTC
TRBV7-2	many	TRBJ1-1	NA	CASSLRRINTEAFF	TGTGCCAGCAGCTTAAGGCGGATAAACACTGAAGCTTTCTTT
TRBV28	few	TRBJ2-5	NA	CASSFGTAMAQYF	TGTGCCAGCAGTTTCGGTACGGCGATGGCCCAGTACTTC
TRBV7-8	many	TRBJ1-1	NA	CASGLGGAGTEAFF	TGTGCCAGCGGCCTGGGGGGGGCAGGGACTGAAGCTTTCTTT
TRBV19	few	TRBJ2-2	NA	CASSIGRGSGELFF	TGTGCCAGTAGTATCGGCAGGGGAAGCGGGGAGCTGTTTTTT
TRBV5-4	many	TRBJ1-1	TRBD1	CASSPEDRKGTEAFF	TGTGCCAGCAGCCCTGAGGACAGGAAGGGCACTGAAGCTTTCTTT
TRBV28	few	TRBJ2-3	NA	CASSLESPRTDTQYF	TGTGCCAGCAGTTTAGAGTCTCCTCGTACAGATACGCAGTATTTT
TRBV4-3	NA	TRBJ1-2	TRBD1	CASSQEGTGRGGYTF	TGCGCCAGCAGCCAAGAAGGGACAGGGAGGGGTGGCTACACCTTC
TRBV12-3/TRBV12-4	many	TRBJ2-7	NA	CASSEGSYEQYF	TGTGCCAGCAGCGAGGGCTCCTACGAGCAGTACTTC
TRBV6-6	NA	TRBJ2-3	NA	CASSGQLASTDTQYF	TGTGCCAGCAGTGGACAGCTAGCAAGCACAGATACGCAGTATTTT
TRBV7-2	many	TRBJ1-1	NA	CASSLVDRRNTEAFF	TGTGCCAGCAGCTTAGTTGACAGGCGGAACACTGAAGCTTTCTTT
TRBV5-1	few	TRBJ2-1	TRBD2	CASLREGPLADLYSYNEQFF	TGCGCCAGCTTGAGAGAGGGCCCACTAGCGGATCTTTACTCCTACAATGAGCAGTTCTTC
TRBV10-2	NA	TRBJ2-1	TRBD2	CASSEGLAGGNEQFF	TGCGCCAGCAGTGAAGGACTAGCGGGGGGGAATGAGCAGTTCTTC
TRBV12-3/TRBV12-4	few	TRBJ2-2	NA	CASSFATEQNTGELFF	TGTGCCAGCAGTTTCGCCACGGAGCAGAACACCGGGGAGCTGTTTTTT
TRBV20-1	NA	TRBJ2-7	NA	CSASIRQGPYEQYF	TGCAGTGCTAGTATCCGTCAGGGCCCCTACGAGCAGTACTTC